This TCR beta chain comes out of a study of T cell responses to AZD1222 COVID-19 vaccine. The V gene end was trimmed by 5 bases and the J gene end by 3 bases; junction bases not matched to a gene: 10. The CDR3 totals 16 residues. Per germline, CDR1 LNHDA and CDR2 SQIVND (reference sequence). Clones were read by immunoSEQ multiplex PCR, and TCRdb kept only the in-frame ones, dropping some. The data contain some 150,000 clones, around nine tenths of them singletons. The specimen comprised peripheral blood, sampled on day 0 of AZD1222 vaccination. The sequence derives from an adult in good health. J is TRBJ2-3 and V is TRBV19; 8 nucleotides match TRBD1. CDR3 sequence: CASSLTGTGKTDTQYF. The CDR3 nucleotides are TGTGCCAGTAGTTTAACCGGGACAGGAAAGACAGATACGCAGTATTTT. The full variable domain, completed using reference TRBV19 and TRBJ2-3, is DGGITQSPKYLFRKEGQNVTLSCEQNLNHDAMYWYRQDPGQGLRLIYYSQIVNDFQKGDIAEGYSVSREKKESFPLTVTSAQKNPTAFYLCASSLTGTGKTDTQYFGPGTRLTVL.